The next 17 T cell receptor beta chains were all read from a single sample in a study of blood T cell repertoires in COVID-19. Here immunoSEQ multiplex PCR was the method, and the copy in TCRdb shows in-frame clones only, minus some. The table records tens of thousands of clones, more than 75% of them present only once. The sample consisted of peripheral blood. All receptors come from a man aged 45 to 65 with active COVID-19.

V usage is TRBV2 and J usage is TRBJ2-2, with 7 bases aligning to TRBD1. This CDR3 contains 16 residues. J was trimmed by 0 bases and V by 4 bases; bases with no gene match: 5. The germline CDR1 and CDR2 sequences are SNHLY and FYNNEI. CDR3: CASSGGRGSNTGELFF. CDR3 in DNA: TGTGCCAGCAGTGGTGGCAGGGGGTCGAACACCGGGGAGCTGTTTTTT.

The V call is TRBV5-5, the J call TRBJ2-3, with 10 bases aligning to TRBD1. Trimming removed 2 bases from V and 3 bases from J; junction bases left unmatched: 6. Germline V lookup: CDR1 SGHKS, CDR2 YYEKEE (reference sequence). This CDR3 has 16 amino acids. The CDR3 loop reads CASSFEGQGTTDTQYF. The DNA of the CDR3 is TGTGCCAGCAGCTTCGAGGGACAGGGGACGACAGATACGCAGTATTTT.

This chain links TRBV10-2 with TRBJ2-7, with 15 nucleotides matching TRBD2. V trimming: 7 bases; J trimming: 2 bases; junction bases outside the gene matches: 9. The CDR3 sequence is 17 residues long. CDR1 WSHSY and CDR2 SAAADI come from the germline V gene. The DNA for the CDR3 is TGCGCCAGCACCCCCCCGAGGACTAGCGGGGGGGCCTACGAGCAGTACTTC. As protein: CASTPPRTSGGAYEQYF.

The chain combines TRBV19 with TRBJ2-2; weak D call: TRBD1 (6 bases). Looked up from germline, CDR1 is LNHDA and CDR2 is SQIVND (reference sequence). V shed 9 bases and J shed 0 bases, with 11 bases lying between them. There are 14 residues in the CDR3. The CDR3 bases are TGTGCCAGCCACCGGACAGCGAACACCGGGGAGCTGTTTTTT. It specifies CASHRTANTGELFF.

This chain connects TRBV18 to TRBJ1-1; no clear D. Per the germline V gene, CDR1 is KGHSH and CDR2 is LQKENI. This CDR3 spans 15 amino acids. The V end lost 3 bases, the J end lost 0 bases, and 11 bases lay between the germline ends. CDR3 nucleotide sequence: TGTGCCAGCTCACCCGTATTGTCCCTGAACACTGAAGCTTTCTTT. Encoded protein: CASSPVLSLNTEAFF.

The chain employs TRBV30 and TRBJ2-1, with unresolved D. Trimming cost V 2 bases and J 3 bases, with 11 bases left between them. Germline V CDR1 and CDR2: GTSNPN, SVGIG (reference sequence). The CDR3 covers 14 residues. CDR3 amino acids: CAWSPGRNYNEQFF. The CDR3 DNA reads TGTGCCTGGAGTCCTGGGCGTAACTACAATGAGCAGTTCTTC.

The chain links TRBV9 to TRBJ1-1, with 8 bases lining up with TRBD1. CDR3 length: 15 residues. The junction had 6 bases not matched to a gene; V was cut back by 4 bases and J by 1 base. CDR1 and CDR2 from the germline V gene are SGDLS and YYNGEE. CDR3 region: CASSPWTGRNTEAFF. Written as DNA, the CDR3 is TGTGCCAGCAGCCCTTGGACAGGGCGGAACACTGAAGCTTTCTTT. The whole variable domain, filled in from reference TRBV9 and TRBJ1-1, reads DSGVTQTPKHLITATGQRVTLRCSPRSGDLSVYWYQQSLDQGLQFLIQYYNGEERAKGNILERFSAQQFPDLHSELNLSSLELGDSALYFCASSPWTGRNTEAFFGQGTRLTVV.

This clone came up a few times. V and J are TRBV14 and TRBJ1-1, with no clear D. CDR3 length equals 13 residues. Germline V lookup: CDR1 SGHDN, CDR2 FVKESK. Trimming removed 1 base from V and 6 bases from J, with 9 bases in between. The CDR3 DNA follows: TGTGCCAGCAGCCAAGGGGGAGACCCTGAAGCTTTCTTT. Residues: CASSQGGDPEAFF.

In its sample, this clone was seen a few times. This chain joins TRBV7-9 and TRBJ1-2, with D unclear. The CDR3 consists of 12 residues. Germline lookup yields CDR1 SEHNR and CDR2 FQNEAQ (reference sequence). V dropped 2 bases and J dropped 7 bases, with 8 bases sitting between them. The CDR3 sequence: CASSLPLVGYTF. CDR3 bases: TGTGCCAGCAGCTTACCCTTAGTTGGCTACACCTTC.

The rearrangement joins TRBV19 to TRBJ2-3; TRBD2 aligns across 11 bases. Germline-derived CDR1 and CDR2 are LNHDA and SQIVND (reference sequence). CDR3 length: 16 amino acids. Germline trimming cut 3 bases from V and 3 bases from J; bases unmatched to any gene: 5. The chain's CDR3 is CASSMLAGGSTDTQYF. CDR3 nucleotide sequence: TGTGCCAGTAGTATGCTAGCGGGGGGTAGTACAGATACGCAGTATTTT.

The chain carries TRBV29-1 and TRBJ1-4; D uncertain. Germline V lookup: CDR1 SQVTM, CDR2 ANQGSEA. Trimming took off 5 bases at V and 0 bases at J, with 7 bases between the two ends. The CDR3 is made up of 13 amino acids. CDR3 loop: CSVRQTTNEKLFF. The CDR3 DNA is TGCAGCGTTCGACAAACAACTAATGAAAAACTGTTTTTT. The full variable domain, its missing parts supplied by reference TRBV29-1 and TRBJ1-4, is SAVISQKPSRDICQRGTSLTIQCQVDSQVTMMFWYRQQPGQSLTLIATANQGSEATYESGFVIDKFPISRPNLTFSTLTVSNMSPEDSSIYLCSVRQTTNEKLFFGSGTQLSVL.

V usage is TRBV18 and J usage is TRBJ1-1; D not resolved. Looked up from germline, CDR1 is KGHSH and CDR2 is LQKENI. V lost 5 bases and J 2 bases, leaving 9 bases between the germline ends. The CDR3 runs 13 residues. Here the CDR3 DNA reads TGTGCCAGCTCAATGAGGGCCAACACTGAAGCTTTCTTT. It specifies CASSMRANTEAFF. The whole variable domain, remainder taken from reference TRBV18 and TRBJ1-1, is NAGVMQNPRHLVRRRGQEARLRCSPMKGHSHVYWYRQLPEEGLKFMVYLQKENIIDESGMPKERFSAEFPKEGPSILRIQQVVRGDSAAYFCASSMRANTEAFFGQGTRLTVV.

The V gene is TRBV6-2 or TRBV6-3, the J gene TRBJ2-7, with a tentative D call TRBD2 (6 bases). Germline assignment: CDR1 MNHEY and CDR2 SVGEGT. This CDR3 comprises 14 residues. V was shortened by 2 bases and J by 4 bases, with 12 bases between the two germline ends. CDR3 nucleotide sequence: TGTGCCAGCAGTTACACACGGGAGAGGTACGAGCAGTACTTC. Protein sequence: CASSYTRERYEQYF.

The chain recombines TRBV4-3 with TRBJ2-7; the match to TRBD2 covers 8 bases. The V gene end was trimmed by 4 bases and the J gene end by 0 bases; junction bases not matched to a gene: 2. The CDR3 loop spans 14 amino acids. Per the germline V gene, CDR1 is LGHNA and CDR2 is YSLEER. The CDR3: CASSPTSVSYEQYF. CDR3 sequence (DNA): TGCGCCAGCAGCCCGACTAGCGTCTCCTACGAGCAGTACTTC.

The chain carries TRBV7-9 and TRBJ2-1, with D possibly matching TRBD2 (6 bases). The germline V and J ends were trimmed by 7 bases and 5 bases, with 21 bases remaining between them. There are 16 residues in the CDR3. CDR1 is SEHNR and CDR2 is FQNEAQ in the germline V gene (reference sequence). The CDR3 nucleotides are TGTGCCAGCACCAAAGGGGCGGGAATCGGTGACAATGAGCAGTTCTTC. This encodes CASTKGAGIGDNEQFF.

Note on this clone: It may be a read error: a sequence one base away is much more abundant. The chain uses TRBV11-3 and TRBJ2-2; D call uncertain. Trimming left V 8 bases short and J 2 bases short, with 18 bases between. Germline V gene sequence: CDR1 SGHNT, CDR2 YENEEA. The CDR3 length is 16 residues. CDR3 sequence (DNA): TGTGCCAGCGGCGCCGCGACCGGGTCCAACACCGGGGAGCTGTTTTTT. Encoded protein: CASGAATGSNTGELFF. Full variable domain (missing parts from reference TRBV11-3 and TRBJ2-2): EAGVVQSPRYKIIEKKQPVAFWCNPISGHNTLYWYLQNLGQGPELLIRYENEEAVDDSQLPKDRFSAERLKGVDSTLKIQPAELGDSAVYLCASGAATGSNTGELFFGEGSRLTVL.

This clone was seen only once. V usage is TRBV18 and J usage is TRBJ2-3; 11 nucleotides match TRBD2. V shed 3 bases, J shed 6 bases, and the junction held 8 bases outside the gene matches. The CDR3 contains 16 residues. Germline CDR1 is KGHSH and CDR2 is LQKENI. The CDR3 protein is CASSPFSGGASDTQYF. DNA for the CDR3: TGTGCCAGCTCACCCTTTAGCGGGGGGGCTTCCGATACGCAGTATTTT.